Listed below are T cell receptor beta chains from one sample, sequenced in a study of T cells expressing NK-cell markers. After re-calling the 5' RACE reads, TCRdb lists one entry per CDR3 protein, DNA absent. The repertoire table contains a few hundred thousand distinct CDR3 sequences. Specimen: blood T cells: a sorted CD56 or NKG2C T cell subset, CD4+ or CD8+ T cells, or bulk PBMC T cells (not recorded which). The receptors derive from a man younger than 30 in good health. CDR3s include the opening cysteine and the closing phenylalanine or tryptophan.

length	J	V	CDR3
16	TRBJ1-2	TRBV12-3/TRBV12-4	CASSHTLEGHSYGYTF
14	TRBJ2-2	TRBV11-2	CASSRMGYTGELFF
13	TRBJ2-7	TRBV6-1	CASSTAGGPQQYF
16	TRBJ2-5	TRBV5-5	CASRWSGSYHQETQYF
15	TRBJ2-7	TRBV6-5	CASSYRKGGSYEQYF
12	TRBJ1-6	TRBV20-1	CSANVYDSPLHF
14	TRBJ2-7	TRBV5-1	CASSLARQSYEQYF
18	TRBJ2-1	TRBV11-1	CASSLDGSGSSGYNEQFF
14	TRBJ2-7	TRBV7-9	CASSTTSGAYEQYF
13	TRBJ2-5	TRBV12-3/TRBV12-4	CASSRLGPETQYF
16	TRBJ2-3	TRBV7-6	CASSLIAGESTDTQYF
13	TRBJ1-4	TRBV30	CAWRWATNEKLFF
14	TRBJ1-1	TRBV28	CASSSPISKAEAFF
15	TRBJ2-5	TRBV9	CASSAGLGTQETQYF
16	TRBJ2-2	TRBV6-1	CASIEQGAANTGELFF
12	TRBJ2-1	TRBV2	CASIEGINEQFF
13	TRBJ2-5	TRBV4-3	CASSQLLQETQYF
19	TRBJ2-4	TRBV11-1	CASSFPDPGRNLAKNIQYF
18	TRBJ2-7	TRBV5-6	CASSLPDGQLAGIHEQYF
13	TRBJ1-1	TRBV6-1	CASSPTSNTEAFF
13	TRBJ2-5	TRBV11-3	CASSLPPGSNQYF
18	TRBJ2-3	TRBV10-3	CAISPTSGAPTSTDTQYF
13	TRBJ2-1	TRBV3-1	CASSQGVGNEQFF
12	TRBJ2-1	TRBV7-2	CASSWEWGRQFF
14	TRBJ2-2	TRBV5-1	CASSLVVELGELFF
14	TRBJ2-7	TRBV5-1	CASSLDPNRGEQYF
12	TRBJ2-5	TRBV28	CASSSGLETQYF